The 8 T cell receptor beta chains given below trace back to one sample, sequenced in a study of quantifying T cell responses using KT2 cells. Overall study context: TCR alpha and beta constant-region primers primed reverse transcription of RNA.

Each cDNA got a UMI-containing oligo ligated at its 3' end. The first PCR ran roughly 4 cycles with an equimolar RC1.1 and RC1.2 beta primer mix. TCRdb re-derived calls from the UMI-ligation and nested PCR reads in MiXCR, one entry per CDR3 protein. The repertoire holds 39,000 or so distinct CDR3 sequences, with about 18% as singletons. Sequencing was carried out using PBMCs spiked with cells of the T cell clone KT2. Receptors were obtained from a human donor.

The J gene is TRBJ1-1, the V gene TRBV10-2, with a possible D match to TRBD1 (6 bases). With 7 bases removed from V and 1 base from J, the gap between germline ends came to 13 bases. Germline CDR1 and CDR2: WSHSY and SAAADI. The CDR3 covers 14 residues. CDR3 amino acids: CASKWAGENTEAFF. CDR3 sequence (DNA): TGCGCCAGCAAGTGGGCAGGGGAGAACACTGAAGCTTTCTTT.

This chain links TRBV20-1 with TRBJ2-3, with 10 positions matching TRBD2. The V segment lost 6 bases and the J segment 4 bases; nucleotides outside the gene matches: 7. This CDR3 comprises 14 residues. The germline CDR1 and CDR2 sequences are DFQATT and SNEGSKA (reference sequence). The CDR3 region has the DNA TGCAGTGCAACCGGGACTAGCGTGGCAGATACGCAGTATTTT. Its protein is CSATGTSVADTQYF.

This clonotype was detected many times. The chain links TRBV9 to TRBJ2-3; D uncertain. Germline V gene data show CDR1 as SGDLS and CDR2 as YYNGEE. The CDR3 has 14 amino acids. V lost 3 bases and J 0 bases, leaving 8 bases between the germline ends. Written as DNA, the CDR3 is TGTGCCAGCAGCGCCGGAGCTAGCACAGATACGCAGTATTTT. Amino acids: CASSAGASTDTQYF.

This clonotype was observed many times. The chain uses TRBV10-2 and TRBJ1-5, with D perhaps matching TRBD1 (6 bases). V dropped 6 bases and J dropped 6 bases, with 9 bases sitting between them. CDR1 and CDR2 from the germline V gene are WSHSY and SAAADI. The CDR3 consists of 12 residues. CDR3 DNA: TGCGCCAGCAGCCACAGGGTTCAGCCCCAGCATTTT. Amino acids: CASSHRVQPQHF.

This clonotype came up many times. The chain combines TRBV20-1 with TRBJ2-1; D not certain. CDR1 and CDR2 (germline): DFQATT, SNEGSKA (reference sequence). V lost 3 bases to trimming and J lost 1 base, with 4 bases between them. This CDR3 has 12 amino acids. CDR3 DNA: TGCAGTGCTAGGGGGTCCTACAATGAGCAGTTCTTC. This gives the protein CSARGSYNEQFF.

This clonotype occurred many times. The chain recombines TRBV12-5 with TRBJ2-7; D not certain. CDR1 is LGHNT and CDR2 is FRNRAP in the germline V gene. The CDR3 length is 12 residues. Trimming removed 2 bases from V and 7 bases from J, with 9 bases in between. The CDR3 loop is CASGLFGREQYF. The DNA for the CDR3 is TGTGCTAGTGGTTTGTTCGGACGGGAGCAGTACTTC.

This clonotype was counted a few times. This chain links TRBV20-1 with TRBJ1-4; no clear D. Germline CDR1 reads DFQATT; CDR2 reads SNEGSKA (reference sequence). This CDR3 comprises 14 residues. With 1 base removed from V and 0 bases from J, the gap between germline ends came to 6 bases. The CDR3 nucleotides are TGCAGTGCTAGAGCGGGCGCAACTAATGAAAAACTGTTTTTT. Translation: CSARAGATNEKLFF.

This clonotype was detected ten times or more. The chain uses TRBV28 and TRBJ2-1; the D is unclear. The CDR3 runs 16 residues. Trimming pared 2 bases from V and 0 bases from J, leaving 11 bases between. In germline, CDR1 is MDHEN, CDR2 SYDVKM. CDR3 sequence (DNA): TGTGCCAGCAGTTTACTCTCCGTCAGCTCCTACAATGAGCAGTTCTTC. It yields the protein CASSLLSVSSYNEQFF.